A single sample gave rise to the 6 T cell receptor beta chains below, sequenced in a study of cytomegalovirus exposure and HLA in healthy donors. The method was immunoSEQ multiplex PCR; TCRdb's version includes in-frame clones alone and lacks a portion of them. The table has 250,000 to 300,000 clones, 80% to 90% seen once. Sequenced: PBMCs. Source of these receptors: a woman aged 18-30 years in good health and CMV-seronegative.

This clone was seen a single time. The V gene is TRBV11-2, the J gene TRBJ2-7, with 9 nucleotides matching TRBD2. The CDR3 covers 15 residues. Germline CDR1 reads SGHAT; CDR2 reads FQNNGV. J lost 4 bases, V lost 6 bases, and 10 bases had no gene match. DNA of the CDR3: TGTGCCAGCAGTATAACGCCTAGCGGGGCGTACGAGCAGTACTTC. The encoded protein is CASSITPSGAYEQYF.

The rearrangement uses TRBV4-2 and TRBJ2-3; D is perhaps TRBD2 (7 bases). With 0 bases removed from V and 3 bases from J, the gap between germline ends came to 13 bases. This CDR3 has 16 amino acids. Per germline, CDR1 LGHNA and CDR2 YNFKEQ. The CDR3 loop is CASSQEGGGQTDTQYF. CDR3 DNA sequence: TGTGCCAGCAGCCAAGAGGGGGGGGGCCAAACAGATACGCAGTATTTT.

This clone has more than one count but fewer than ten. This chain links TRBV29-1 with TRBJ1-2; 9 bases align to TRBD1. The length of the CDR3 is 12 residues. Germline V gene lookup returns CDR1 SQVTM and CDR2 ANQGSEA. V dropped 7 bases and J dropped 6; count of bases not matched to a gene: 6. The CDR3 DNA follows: TGCAGCGGGACACAGGGGGCTAATGGCTACACCTTC. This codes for CSGTQGANGYTF.

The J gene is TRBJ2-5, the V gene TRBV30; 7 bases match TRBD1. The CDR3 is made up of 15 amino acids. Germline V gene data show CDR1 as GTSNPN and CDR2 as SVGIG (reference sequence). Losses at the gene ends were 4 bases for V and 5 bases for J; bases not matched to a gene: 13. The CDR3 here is CAWTLGTVQRETQYF. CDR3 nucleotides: TGTGCCTGGACGTTGGGGACAGTCCAGAGGGAGACCCAGTACTTC.

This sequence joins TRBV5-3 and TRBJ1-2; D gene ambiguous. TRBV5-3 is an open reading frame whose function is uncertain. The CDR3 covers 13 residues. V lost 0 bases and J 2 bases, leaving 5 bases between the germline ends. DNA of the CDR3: TGTGCCAGAAGCTTGGCGGGAAACTATGGCTACACCTTC. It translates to CARSLAGNYGYTF.

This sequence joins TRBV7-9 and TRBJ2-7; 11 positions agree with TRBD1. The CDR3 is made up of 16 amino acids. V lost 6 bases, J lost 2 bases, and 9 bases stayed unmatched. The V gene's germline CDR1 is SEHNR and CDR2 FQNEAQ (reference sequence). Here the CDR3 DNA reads TGTGCCAGCAGTCCCGGACAGGGGGCTGCGGCCTACGAGCAGTACTTC. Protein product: CASSPGQGAAAYEQYF.